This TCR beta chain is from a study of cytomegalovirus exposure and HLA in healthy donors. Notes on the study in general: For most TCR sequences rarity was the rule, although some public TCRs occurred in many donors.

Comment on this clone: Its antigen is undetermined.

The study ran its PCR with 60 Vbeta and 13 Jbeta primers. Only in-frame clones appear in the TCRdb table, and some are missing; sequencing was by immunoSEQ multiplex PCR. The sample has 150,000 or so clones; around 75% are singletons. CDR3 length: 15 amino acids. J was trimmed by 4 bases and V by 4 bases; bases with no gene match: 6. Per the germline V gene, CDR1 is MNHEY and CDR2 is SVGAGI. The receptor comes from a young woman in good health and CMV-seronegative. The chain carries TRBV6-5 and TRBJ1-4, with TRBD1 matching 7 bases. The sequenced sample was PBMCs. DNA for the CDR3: TGTGCCAGCAGTTCAAACAGGGGACGTAATGAAAAACTGTTTTTT. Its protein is CASSSNRGRNEKLFF.